A single sample is the source of the 23 T cell receptor beta chains below, sequenced in a study of early T cells in non-severe SARS-CoV-2 infection. TCRdb analysed the 5' RACE reads with MiXCR anew, one entry per CDR3 protein. The table includes 35,000 to 40,000 distinct CDR3 sequences, 5.8% detected once. What was sequenced was whole blood. Source of these receptors: an adult who was a healthcare worker with PCR-confirmed SARS-CoV-2 infection or an uninfected control (not recorded which).

This clonotype was found a few times. The chain links TRBV7-2 to TRBJ2-6; D is undetermined. This CDR3 is 17 amino acids long. Trimming pared 5 bases from V and 4 bases from J, leaving 18 bases between. Germline CDR1 SGHTA, CDR2 FQGNSA. This CDR3 is CASSPYMRGAGANVLTF. Written as DNA, the CDR3 is TGTGCCAGCAGCCCGTATATGAGAGGAGCCGGGGCCAACGTCCTGACTTTC. Supplemented by reference TRBV7-2 and TRBJ2-6, the full variable domain reads GAGVSQSPSNKVTEKGKDVELRCDPISGHTALYWYRQSLGQGLEFLIYFQGNSAPDKSGLPSDRFSAERTGGSVSTLTIQRTQQEDSAVYLCASSPYMRGAGANVLTFGAGSRLTVL.

This clonotype was seen at least ten times. The chain has TRBV12-3 or TRBV12-4 and TRBJ1-2; D is perhaps TRBD1 (5 bases). This CDR3 comprises 13 residues. The V end was cut by 7 bases, the J end by 2 bases, with 11 bases between. The CDR3 sequence is CASTLQGNYGYTF. The CDR3 nucleotides are TGTGCCAGCACTCTGCAGGGAAACTATGGCTACACCTTC.

The CDR3 nucleotides read TGTGCCAGCTCACCGGGGTTCAATCAGCCCCAGCATTTT. It yields the protein CASSPGFNQPQHF. The rearrangement links TRBV18 to TRBJ1-5, with D unclear. Trimming pared 3 bases from V and 3 bases from J, leaving 6 bases between. Germline CDR1 and CDR2: KGHSH and LQKENI. CDR3 length equals 13 residues.

This clonotype was found many times. V usage is TRBV2 and J usage is TRBJ2-1; weak D call: TRBD2 (6 bases). Looked up from germline, CDR1 is SNHLY and CDR2 is FYNNEI. V was cut by 5 bases and J by 6 bases, with 14 bases left in between. The CDR3 extends over 14 amino acids. CDR3 residues: CASSHRASANEQFF. CDR3 nucleotides: TGTGCCAGCAGTCATAGGGCTAGCGCCAATGAGCAGTTCTTC.

In the case of this clonotype: A much larger clone differs by one base, so this may be a read error. The chain employs TRBV6-2 or TRBV6-3 and TRBJ1-6; D gene unclear. In germline, CDR1 is MNHEY, CDR2 SVGEGT. The CDR3 has 12 residues. CDR3 DNA sequence: TGTGCCAGCAACGACTATAATTCACCCCCCCACTTT. Protein sequence: CASNDYNSPPHF.

There are many counts of this clonotype. This sequence joins TRBV7-9 and TRBJ2-3, with D uncertain. The CDR3 covers 14 residues. Germline V CDR1 and CDR2: SEHNR, FQNEAQ (reference sequence). The V and J ends lost 1 base and 0 bases respectively, with 5 bases between them. CDR3 in DNA: TGTGCCAGCAGCTTAGTCGTGAGCACAGATACGCAGTATTTT. Amino acids: CASSLVVSTDTQYF.

This clonotype was observed many times. The V gene is TRBV12-3 or TRBV12-4, the J gene TRBJ1-5, with D maybe TRBD1 (5 bases). V lost 7 bases and J lost 5, with 15 bases in between. This CDR3 region has 14 residues. In DNA form, the CDR3 reads TGTGCCAGCACCAACCGGGGCCATGATCAGCCCCAGCATTTT. It specifies CASTNRGHDQPQHF.

This clonotype was counted many times. This chain links TRBV14 with TRBJ2-5; D may be TRBD1 (6 bases). V lost 4 bases and J 5 bases, leaving 14 bases between the germline ends. Germline CDR1 and CDR2: SGHDN and FVKESK. The CDR3 has 14 residues. CDR3 sequence reads: CASSRSGVSETQYF. DNA of the CDR3: TGTGCCAGCAGCCGTTCAGGGGTTTCGGAGACCCAGTACTTC.

This clonotype was detected many times. This CDR3 reads CASRSSGGSDTQYF. In DNA form, the CDR3 reads TGTGCCAGCAGATCTAGCGGGGGGTCCGATACGCAGTATTTT. The chain recombines TRBV7-2 with TRBJ2-3; 11 bases line up with TRBD2. This CDR3 region has 14 residues. V lost 6 bases to trimming and J lost 6 bases; unmatched junction nucleotides: 5. CDR1 is SGHTA and CDR2 is FQGNSA in the germline V gene.

The V gene is TRBV3-1, the J gene TRBJ2-7; the D gene is possibly TRBD1 (5 bases). Germline V gene lookup returns CDR1 LGHDT and CDR2 YNNKEL (reference sequence). With 0 bases removed from V and 7 bases from J, the gap between germline ends came to 16 bases. The length of the CDR3 is 15 residues. CDR3 in DNA: TGTGCCAGCAGCCAAGACACAGGTGACGTAAGGGAGCAGTACTTC. This codes for CASSQDTGDVREQYF.

In its sample, this clonotype was seen many times. V usage is TRBV5-5 and J usage is TRBJ2-3; D perhaps matches TRBD2 (5 bases). Between the trimmed V and J ends, which lost 2 bases and 4 bases, there was a span of 14 bases. Germline V gene lookup returns CDR1 SGHKS and CDR2 YYEKEE (reference sequence). The CDR3 extends over 15 amino acids. The CDR3 DNA follows: TGTGCCAGCAGCTTAGGGCTAGCATTTGCAGATACGCAGTATTTT. Amino acids: CASSLGLAFADTQYF.

This clonotype has a count of ten or more. The chain combines TRBV6-2 or TRBV6-3 with TRBJ2-3, with TRBD2 identical over 9 bases. The CDR3 extends over 13 amino acids. Losses at the gene ends were 10 bases for V and 3 bases for J; bases not matched to a gene: 5. Germline loops: CDR1 MNHEY, CDR2 SVGEGT. The CDR3 nucleotides read TGTGCCACCTCGGGACTAGCAACAGATACGCAGTATTTT. The encoded protein is CATSGLATDTQYF.

This chain joins TRBV6-6 and TRBJ1-1; D remains ambiguous. There are 15 residues in the CDR3. Germline values: CDR1 MNHNY, CDR2 SVGAGI (reference sequence). Trimming removed 3 bases from V and 1 base from J, with 12 bases in between. The CDR3: CASSYRWSGNTEAFF. CDR3 bases: TGTGCCAGCAGTTATCGGTGGAGTGGGAACACTGAAGCTTTCTTT.

This clonotype turned up a few times. J is TRBJ2-7 and V is TRBV4-1; possible D gene TRBD2, 6 bases. V lost 0 bases to trimming and J lost 6 bases, with 9 bases between them. CDR1 is MGHRA and CDR2 is YSYEKL in the germline V gene. The length of the CDR3 is 13 residues. CDR3 sequence reads: CASSQDGGSEQYF. Written as DNA, the CDR3 is TGCGCCAGCAGCCAAGATGGAGGGAGCGAGCAGTACTTC.

There are a few counts of this clonotype. The chain has TRBV7-3 and TRBJ2-3; TRBD2 aligns across 9 bases. Per germline, CDR1 SGHTA and CDR2 FQGTGA. The length of the CDR3 is 14 residues. Trimming removed 6 bases from V and 2 bases from J; junction bases left unmatched: 3. The CDR3 reads CASSSGRNTDTQYF. CDR3 DNA sequence: TGTGCCAGCAGTAGCGGGAGAAACACAGATACGCAGTATTTT.

This clonotype has ten or more counts. The rearrangement joins TRBV19 to TRBJ1-5; D remains unclear. The germline V gene has CDR1 LNHDA and CDR2 SQIVND (reference sequence). With 5 bases removed from V and 3 bases from J, the gap between germline ends came to 14 bases. The CDR3 loop spans 15 amino acids. The CDR3 loop is CASSLLREDNQPQHF. CDR3 nucleotide sequence: TGTGCCAGTAGTCTCCTTCGGGAGGACAATCAGCCCCAGCATTTT.

This clonotype was observed at least ten times. The genes are TRBV20-1 and TRBJ2-1; TRBD2 agrees at 7 bases. The CDR3 has 15 amino acids. Germline trimming cut 5 bases from V and 9 bases from J; bases unmatched to any gene: 16. Germline-derived CDR1 and CDR2 are DFQATT and SNEGSKA (reference sequence). The CDR3 DNA reads as TGCAGTGCTGCTACACCGGGCGGGAGTCTTGGTGAGCAGTTCTTC. Amino acids: CSAATPGGSLGEQFF.

J is TRBJ2-7 and V is TRBV28, with 9 bases fitting TRBD2. Germline CDR1 MDHEN, CDR2 SYDVKM. V dropped 6 bases and J dropped 1; count of bases not matched to a gene: 4. CDR3 length equals 14 residues. CDR3 in DNA: TGTGCCAGCAGCTTCAGCGGGAGGTCCTACGAGCAGTACTTC. The encoded protein is CASSFSGRSYEQYF.

This sequence joins TRBV7-9 and TRBJ1-1; D not resolved. Germline-derived CDR1 and CDR2 are SEHNR and FQNEAQ (reference sequence). Trimming left V 3 bases short and J 2 bases short, with 10 bases between. This CDR3 comprises 14 residues. The CDR3 protein is CASSLQNDNTEAFF. The CDR3 nucleotides read TGTGCCAGCAGCTTGCAGAATGATAACACTGAAGCTTTCTTT.

This clonotype turned up a few times. V is TRBV11-2 and J is TRBJ2-3; 10 positions match TRBD2. The J segment lost 5 bases and the V segment lost 3 bases, leaving 5 bases of the junction unmatched. The CDR3 loop spans 15 amino acids. Germline V lookup: CDR1 SGHAT, CDR2 FQNNGV. CDR3 loop: CASSFSGRLGDTQYF. CDR3 coding DNA: TGTGCCAGCAGCTTTAGCGGGAGGTTAGGAGATACGCAGTATTTT.

In this sample, this clonotype turned up many times. The chain uses TRBV6-2 or TRBV6-3 and TRBJ1-5, with D uncertain. This CDR3 comprises 12 residues. Germline assignment: CDR1 MNHEY and CDR2 SVGEGT. V lost 9 bases and J 7 bases, leaving 13 bases between the germline ends. The CDR3 DNA sequence: TGTGCCAGTACGACCCTAGGACAGCCCCAGCATTTT. Protein product: CASTTLGQPQHF.

A word on this clonotype: A much larger clone differs by one base, so this may be a read error. The chain employs TRBV11-2 and TRBJ2-1, with 14 bases aligning to TRBD2. Germline values: CDR1 SGHAT, CDR2 FQNNGV. The length of the CDR3 is 16 residues. In DNA form, the CDR3 reads TGTGTCAGCAGTCGGACTAGCGGGGGGCTCCACAATGAGCAGTTCTTC. Residues: CVSSRTSGGLHNEQFF.

This clonotype was observed at least ten times. The chain joins TRBV7-3 to TRBJ2-2, with a weak D call TRBD1 (5 bases). Trimming removed 1 base from V and 2 bases from J, with 11 bases in between. The CDR3 is 16 residues long. The germline V gene encodes CDR1 SGHTA and CDR2 FQGTGA. The CDR3: CASSLMGQGNTGELFF. CDR3 nucleotides: TGTGCCAGCAGCTTAATGGGCCAGGGCAACACCGGGGAGCTGTTTTTT.